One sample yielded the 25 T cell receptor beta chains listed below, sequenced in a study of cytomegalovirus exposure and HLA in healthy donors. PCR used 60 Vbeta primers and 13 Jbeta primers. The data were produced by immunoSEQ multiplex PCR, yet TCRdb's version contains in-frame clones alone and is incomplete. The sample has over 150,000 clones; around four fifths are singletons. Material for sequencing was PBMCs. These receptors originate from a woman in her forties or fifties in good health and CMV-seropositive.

The CDR3 here is CASSVLSGGREQFF. In nucleotides, the CDR3 is TGTGCCAGCAGCGTCCTGTCAGGGGGACGGGAGCAGTTCTTC. V and J are TRBV9 and TRBJ2-1; TRBD1 aligns across 7 bases. Germline V gene lookup returns CDR1 SGDLS and CDR2 YYNGEE. This CDR3 spans 14 amino acids. V lost 2 bases, J lost 10 bases, and 9 bases stayed unmatched.

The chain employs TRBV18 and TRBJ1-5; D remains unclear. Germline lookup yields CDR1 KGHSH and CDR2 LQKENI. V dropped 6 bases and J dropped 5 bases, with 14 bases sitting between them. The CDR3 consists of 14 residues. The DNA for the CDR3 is TGTGCCAGCTCCCCCGGGTCGATGGATCAGCCCCAGCATTTT. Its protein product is CASSPGSMDQPQHF.

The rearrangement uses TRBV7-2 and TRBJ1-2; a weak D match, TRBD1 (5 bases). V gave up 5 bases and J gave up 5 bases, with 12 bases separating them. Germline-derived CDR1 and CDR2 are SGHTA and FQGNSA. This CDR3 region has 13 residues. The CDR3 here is CASSGGLGYGYTF. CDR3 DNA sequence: TGTGCCAGCAGCGGGGGGTTGGGGTATGGCTACACCTTC.

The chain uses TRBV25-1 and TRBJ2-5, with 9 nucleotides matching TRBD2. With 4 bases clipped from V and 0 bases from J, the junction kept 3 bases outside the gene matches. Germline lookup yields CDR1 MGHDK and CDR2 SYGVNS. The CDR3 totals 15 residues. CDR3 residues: CASSGLAVYQETQYF. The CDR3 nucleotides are TGTGCCAGCAGTGGACTAGCGGTATACCAAGAGACCCAGTACTTC.

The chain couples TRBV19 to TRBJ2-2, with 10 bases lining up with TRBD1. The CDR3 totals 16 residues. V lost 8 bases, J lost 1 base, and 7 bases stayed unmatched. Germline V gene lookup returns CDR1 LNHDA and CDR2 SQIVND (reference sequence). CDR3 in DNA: TGTGCCAGTGAGGACAGGGGGTTAGTGAACACCGGGGAGCTGTTTTTT. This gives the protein CASEDRGLVNTGELFF.

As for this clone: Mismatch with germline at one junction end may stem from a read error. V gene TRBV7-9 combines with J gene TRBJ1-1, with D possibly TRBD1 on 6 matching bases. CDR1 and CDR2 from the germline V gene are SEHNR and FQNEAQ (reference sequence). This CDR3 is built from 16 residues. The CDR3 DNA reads TGTTCCAGCAGCTTACTCAGGGGCCGAGGGGGCACTGAAGCTTTCTTT. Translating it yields CSSSLLRGRGGTEAFF. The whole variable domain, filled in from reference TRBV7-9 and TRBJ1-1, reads DTGVSQNPRHKITKRGQNVTFRCDPISEHNRLYWYRQTLGQGPEFLTYFQNEAQLEKSRLLSDRFSAERPKGSFSTLEIQRTEQGDSAMYLCSSSLLRGRGGTEAFFGQGTRLTVV.

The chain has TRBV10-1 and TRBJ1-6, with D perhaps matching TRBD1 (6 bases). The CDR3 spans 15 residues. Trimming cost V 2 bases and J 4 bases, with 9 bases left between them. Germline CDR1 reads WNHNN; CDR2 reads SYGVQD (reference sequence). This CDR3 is CASSEGDTYNSPLHF. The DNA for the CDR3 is TGCGCCAGCAGTGAGGGGGACACTTATAATTCACCCCTCCACTTT.

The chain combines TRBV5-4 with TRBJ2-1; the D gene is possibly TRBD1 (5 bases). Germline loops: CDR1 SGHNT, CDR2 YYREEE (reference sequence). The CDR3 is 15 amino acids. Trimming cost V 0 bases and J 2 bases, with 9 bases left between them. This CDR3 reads CASSLVQVAYNEQFF. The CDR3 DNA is TGTGCCAGCAGCTTGGTACAGGTAGCCTACAATGAGCAGTTCTTC.

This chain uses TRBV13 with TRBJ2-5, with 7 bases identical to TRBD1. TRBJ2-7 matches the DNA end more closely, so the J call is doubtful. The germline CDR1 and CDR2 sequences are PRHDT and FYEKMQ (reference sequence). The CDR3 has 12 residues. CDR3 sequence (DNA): TGTGCCAGCAGAACGACAGGGATCGAGCAGTACTTC. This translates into CASRTTGIEQYF.

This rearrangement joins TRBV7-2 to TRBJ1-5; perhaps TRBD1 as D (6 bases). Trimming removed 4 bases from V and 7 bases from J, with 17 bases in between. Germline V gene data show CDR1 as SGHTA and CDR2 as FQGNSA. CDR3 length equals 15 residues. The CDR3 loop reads CASSYWRGAGQPQHF. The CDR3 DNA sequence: TGTGCCAGCAGCTACTGGCGGGGGGCGGGGCAGCCCCAGCATTTT. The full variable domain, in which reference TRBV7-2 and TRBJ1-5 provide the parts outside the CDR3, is GAGVSQSPSNKVTEKGKDVELRCDPISGHTALYWYRQSLGQGLEFLIYFQGNSAPDKSGLPSDRFSAERTGGSVSTLTIQRTQQEDSAVYLCASSYWRGAGQPQHFGDGTRLSIL.

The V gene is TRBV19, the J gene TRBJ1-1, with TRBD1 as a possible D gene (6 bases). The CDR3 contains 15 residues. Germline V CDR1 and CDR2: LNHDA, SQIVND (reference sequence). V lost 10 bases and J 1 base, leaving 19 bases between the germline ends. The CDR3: CATRTAMLPNTEAFF. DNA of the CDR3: TGTGCCACAAGGACAGCGATGCTTCCGAACACTGAAGCTTTCTTT.

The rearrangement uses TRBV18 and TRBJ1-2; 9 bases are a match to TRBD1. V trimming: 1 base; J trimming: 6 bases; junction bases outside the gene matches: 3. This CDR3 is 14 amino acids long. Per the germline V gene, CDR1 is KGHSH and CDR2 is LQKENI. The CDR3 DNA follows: TGTGCCAGCTCACCACTTACAGGGGGCCATGGCTACACCTTC. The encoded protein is CASSPLTGGHGYTF.

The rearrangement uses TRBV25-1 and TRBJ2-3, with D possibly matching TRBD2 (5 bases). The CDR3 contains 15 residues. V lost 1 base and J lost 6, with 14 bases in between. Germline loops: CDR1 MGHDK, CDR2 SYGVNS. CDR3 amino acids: CASSESLSGADTQYF. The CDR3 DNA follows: TGTGCCAGCAGTGAATCTCTGAGCGGTGCTGATACGCAGTATTTT.

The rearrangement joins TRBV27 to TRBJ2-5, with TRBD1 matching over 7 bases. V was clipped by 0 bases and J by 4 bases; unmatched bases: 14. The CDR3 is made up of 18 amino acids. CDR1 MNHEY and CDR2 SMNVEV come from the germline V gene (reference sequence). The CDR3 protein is CASSLSGTGTVLGETQYF. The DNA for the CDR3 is TGTGCCAGCAGTTTATCCGGCACCGGGACAGTATTAGGAGAGACCCAGTACTTC.

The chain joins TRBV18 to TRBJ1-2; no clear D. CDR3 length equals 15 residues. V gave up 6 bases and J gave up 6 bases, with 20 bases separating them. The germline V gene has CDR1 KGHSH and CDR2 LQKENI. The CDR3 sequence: CASSRSLAEDDGYTF. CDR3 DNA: TGTGCCAGCTCCCGTTCTTTGGCAGAAGATGATGGCTACACCTTC.

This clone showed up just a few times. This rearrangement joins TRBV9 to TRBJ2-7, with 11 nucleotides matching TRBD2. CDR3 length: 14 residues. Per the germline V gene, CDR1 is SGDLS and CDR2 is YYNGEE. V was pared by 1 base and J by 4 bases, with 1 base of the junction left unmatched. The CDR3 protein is CASSVTSGSYEQYF. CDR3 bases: TGTGCCAGCAGCGTAACTAGCGGGAGTTACGAGCAGTACTTC.

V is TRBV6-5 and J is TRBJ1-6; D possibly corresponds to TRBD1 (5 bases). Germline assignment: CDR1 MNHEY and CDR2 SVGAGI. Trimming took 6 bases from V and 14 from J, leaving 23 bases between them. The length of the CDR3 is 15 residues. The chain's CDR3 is CASRRPGTAAGALHF. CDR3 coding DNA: TGTGCCAGCAGACGTCCCGGGACCGCGGCGGGGGCCCTCCACTTT.

The CDR3 loop reads CASSPELGEGQETQYF. CDR3 DNA: TGCGCCAGCAGCCCCGAGCTGGGGGAGGGTCAAGAGACCCAGTACTTC. This chain links TRBV5-1 with TRBJ2-5; 7 bases map to TRBD2. In germline, CDR1 is SGHRS, CDR2 YFSETQ. The CDR3 spans 16 residues. The trim removed 4 bases at V and 2 bases at J, leaving 11 bases unmatched.

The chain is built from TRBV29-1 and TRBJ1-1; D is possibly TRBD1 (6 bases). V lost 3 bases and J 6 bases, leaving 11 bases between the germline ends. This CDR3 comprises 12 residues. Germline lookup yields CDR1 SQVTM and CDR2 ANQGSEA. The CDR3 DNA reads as TGCAGCGTTGATTTCTCAGGGGCTGAAGCTTTCTTT. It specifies CSVDFSGAEAFF.

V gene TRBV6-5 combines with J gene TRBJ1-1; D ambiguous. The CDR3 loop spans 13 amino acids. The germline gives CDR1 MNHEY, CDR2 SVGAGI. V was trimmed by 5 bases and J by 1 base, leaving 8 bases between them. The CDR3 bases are TGTGCCAGCAGTACTAGGTGGAACACTGAAGCTTTCTTT. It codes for CASSTRWNTEAFF.

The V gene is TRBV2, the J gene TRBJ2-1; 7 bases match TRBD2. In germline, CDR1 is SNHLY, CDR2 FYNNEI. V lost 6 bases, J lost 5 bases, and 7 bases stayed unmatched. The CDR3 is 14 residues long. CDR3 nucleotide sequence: TGTGCCAGCAGGGGGCGGGAGACCGACAATGAGCAGTTCTTC. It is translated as CASRGRETDNEQFF.

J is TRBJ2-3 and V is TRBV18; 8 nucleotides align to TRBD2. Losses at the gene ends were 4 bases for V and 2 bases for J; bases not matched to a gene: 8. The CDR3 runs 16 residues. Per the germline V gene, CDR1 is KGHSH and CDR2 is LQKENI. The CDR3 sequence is CASSLLGLDPTDTQYF. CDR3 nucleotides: TGTGCCAGCTCACTCCTGGGACTAGACCCCACAGATACGCAGTATTTT.

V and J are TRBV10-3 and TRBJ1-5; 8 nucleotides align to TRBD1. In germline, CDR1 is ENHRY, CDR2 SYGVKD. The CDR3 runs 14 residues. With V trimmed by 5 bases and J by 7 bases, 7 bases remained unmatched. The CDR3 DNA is TGTGCCATCAGTCCCACAGGGGGGGAGCAGCCCCAGCATTTT. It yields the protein CAISPTGGEQPQHF.

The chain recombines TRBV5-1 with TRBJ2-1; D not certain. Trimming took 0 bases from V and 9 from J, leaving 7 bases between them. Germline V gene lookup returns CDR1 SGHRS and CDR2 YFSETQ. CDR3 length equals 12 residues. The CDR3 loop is CASSLDSGEQFF. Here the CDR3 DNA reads TGCGCCAGCAGCTTGGATTCGGGTGAGCAGTTCTTC.

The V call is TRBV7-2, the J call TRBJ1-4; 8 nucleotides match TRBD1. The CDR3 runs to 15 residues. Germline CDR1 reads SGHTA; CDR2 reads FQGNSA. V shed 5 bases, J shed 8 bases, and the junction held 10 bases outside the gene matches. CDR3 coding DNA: TGTGCCAGCAGCACCCACGGGACAGGAAGCGAAAAACTGTTTTTT. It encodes CASSTHGTGSEKLFF.